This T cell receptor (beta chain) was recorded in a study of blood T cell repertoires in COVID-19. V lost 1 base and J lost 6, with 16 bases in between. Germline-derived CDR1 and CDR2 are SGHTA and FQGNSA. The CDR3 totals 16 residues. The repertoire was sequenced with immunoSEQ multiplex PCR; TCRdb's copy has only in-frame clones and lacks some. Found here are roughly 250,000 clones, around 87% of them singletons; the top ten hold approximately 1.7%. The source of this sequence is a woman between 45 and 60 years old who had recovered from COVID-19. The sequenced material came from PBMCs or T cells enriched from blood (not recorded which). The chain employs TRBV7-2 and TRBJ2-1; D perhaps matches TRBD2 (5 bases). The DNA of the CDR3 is TGTGCCAGCAGCTTAGGGGGTAGCGCCCGCCTCAATGAGCAGTTCTTC. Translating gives CASSLGGSARLNEQFF.